The rows below give T cell receptor beta chains drawn from one sample of a study of T cells after yellow fever vaccination. TCRdb re-analysed the 5' RACE reads in MiXCR, keeping a single row per CDR3 protein. Of roughly 120,000 distinct CDR3 sequences listed, 7.4% are singletons. The material was CD4+ T cells sorted from PBMCs, obtained roughly 10 days after the first yellow fever vaccination. These receptors originate from a man between 18 and 35 years old who received the YFV17D yellow fever vaccine. CDR3s include the opening cysteine and the closing phenylalanine or tryptophan. Fields, in order: J gene, clone size, D gene, V gene, CDR3 DNA, CDR3 protein. The D gene is left open where the match is weak. Clone size is stated in some rows and not others, as once, few, many or a class when expanded.

TRBJ2-1 | many | . | TRBV11-2 | TGTGCCAGCAGCTTAGGGTTACAGGTAAACAATGAGCAGTTCTTC | CASSLGLQVNNEQFF
TRBJ2-7 | many | TRBD2 | TRBV4-2 | TGTGCCAGCAGCCAAGTCGTGACTAGCGGGGTCTACGAGCAGTACTTC | CASSQVVTSGVYEQYF
TRBJ1-2 | many | TRBD1 | TRBV5-5 | TGTGCCAGCAGCCAAGGACAGGGGACTCTCTGGGGAGGCTACACCTTC | CASSQGQGTLWGGYTF
TRBJ2-5 | . | TRBD2 | TRBV12-3/TRBV12-4 | TGTGCCAGCAGTCCCGACGGGACTAGCGGGCGAGAGACCCAGTACTTC | CASSPDGTSGRETQYF
TRBJ2-4 | many | . | TRBV10-3 | TGTGCCATCAGTGAGTCGACCGGGGGGCGTACGGAAAACATTCAGTACTTC | CAISESTGGRTENIQYF
TRBJ2-7 | many | TRBD1 | TRBV7-2 | TGTGCCAGCAGCACGACCCGACAGGGAAACTACGAGCAGTACTTC | CASSTTRQGNYEQYF
TRBJ1-5 | many | . | TRBV12-3/TRBV12-4 | TGTGCCAGCAGTCCCCCGGTCAGGGCGAGGGCAAATCAGCCCCAGCATTTT | CASSPPVRARANQPQHF
TRBJ2-1 | many | . | TRBV5-1 | TGCGCCAGCAGCTTGGAGACGGGAAGCTCCTACAATGAGCAGTTCTTC | CASSLETGSSYNEQFF
TRBJ1-1 | few | . | TRBV7-2 | TGTGCCAGCAGCTTAGCGCTAGGAGCCCGGACTGAAGCTTTCTTT | CASSLALGARTEAFF
TRBJ1-5 | . | . | TRBV4-2 | TGTGCCAGCAGCCCACAGGGTTGGGGTGGGTCAGCAGGACAGCCCCAGCATTTT | CASSPQGWGGSAGQPQHF
TRBJ1-1 | many | . | TRBV21-1 | TGTGCCAGCAGCAAATGGGGGGGGAATTCTTCTGGAGCCACTGAAGCTTTCTTT | CASSKWGGNSSGATEAFF